This T cell receptor (beta chain) was sequenced during a study of beta chain features in type 1 diabetes. With respect to this clone: Its antigen remains unidentified.

As every portion of the isolated RNA was reverse transcribed, the sequencing read expressed TCRB transcripts. The repertoire was sequenced with immunoSEQ multiplex PCR; TCRdb's copy has only in-frame clones and lacks some. The data contain around 19,000 clones, around 46% of them singletons. General observations from the study: A potential influence of HLA type upon TCRB rearrangement remained unresolved herein.

Donors underwent one heparinised blood draw, 90 to 150 mL on average. This CDR3 has 13 amino acids. The V end was cut by 8 bases, the J end by 1 base, with 8 bases between. Germline V gene data show CDR1 as MNHNS and CDR2 as SASEGT. This receptor was taken from a man aged 18 to 30 in good health. What was sequenced was stem cell memory CD4+ T cells from blood. This chain uses TRBV6-1 with TRBJ2-2; weak D call: TRBD2 (6 bases). Here the CDR3 reads CASPGLNTGELFF. CDR3 DNA sequence: TGTGCCAGCCCGGGACTGAACACCGGGGAGCTGTTTTTT.